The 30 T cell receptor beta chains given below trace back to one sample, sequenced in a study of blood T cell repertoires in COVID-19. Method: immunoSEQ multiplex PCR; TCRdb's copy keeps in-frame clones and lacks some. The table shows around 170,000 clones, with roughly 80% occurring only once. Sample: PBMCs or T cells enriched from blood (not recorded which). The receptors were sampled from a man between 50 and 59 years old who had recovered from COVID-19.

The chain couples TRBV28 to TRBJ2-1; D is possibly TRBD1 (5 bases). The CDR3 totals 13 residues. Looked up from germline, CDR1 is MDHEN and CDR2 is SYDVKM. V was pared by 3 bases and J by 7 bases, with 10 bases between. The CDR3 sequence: CASSFGASNEQFF. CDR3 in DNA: TGTGCCAGCAGTTTTGGGGCCTCGAATGAGCAGTTCTTC.

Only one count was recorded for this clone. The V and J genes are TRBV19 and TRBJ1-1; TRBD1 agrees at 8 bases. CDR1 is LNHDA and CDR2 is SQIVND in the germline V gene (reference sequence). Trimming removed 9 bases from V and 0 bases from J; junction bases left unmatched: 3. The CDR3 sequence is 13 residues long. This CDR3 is CASGQGMNTEAFF. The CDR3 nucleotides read TGTGCCAGCGGACAGGGAATGAACACTGAAGCTTTCTTT.

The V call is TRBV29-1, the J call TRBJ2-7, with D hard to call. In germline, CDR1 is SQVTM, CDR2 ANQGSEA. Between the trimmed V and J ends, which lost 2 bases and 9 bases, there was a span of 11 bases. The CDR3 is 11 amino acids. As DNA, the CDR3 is TGCAGCGTTGAAAGCTCGGTCGGGCAGTACTTC. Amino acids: CSVESSVGQYF.

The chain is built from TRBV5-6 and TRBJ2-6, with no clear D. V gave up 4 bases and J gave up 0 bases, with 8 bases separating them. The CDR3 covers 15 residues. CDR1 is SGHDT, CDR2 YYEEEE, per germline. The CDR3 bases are TGTGCCAGCAGCCCCAGGCCCTCTGGGGCCAACGTCCTGACTTTC. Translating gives CASSPRPSGANVLTF.

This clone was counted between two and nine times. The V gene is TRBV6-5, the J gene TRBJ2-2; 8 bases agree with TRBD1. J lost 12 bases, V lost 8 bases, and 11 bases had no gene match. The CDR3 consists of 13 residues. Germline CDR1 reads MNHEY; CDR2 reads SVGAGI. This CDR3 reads CASGSVTGVQLFF. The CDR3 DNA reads TGTGCCAGCGGCTCGGTGACAGGGGTTCAGCTGTTTTTT.

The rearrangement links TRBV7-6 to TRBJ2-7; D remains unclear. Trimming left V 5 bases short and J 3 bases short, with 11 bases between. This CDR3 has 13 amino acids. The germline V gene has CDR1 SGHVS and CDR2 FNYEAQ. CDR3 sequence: CASSPSVYYEQYF. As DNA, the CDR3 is TGTGCCAGCAGCCCTTCAGTGTACTACGAGCAGTACTTC.

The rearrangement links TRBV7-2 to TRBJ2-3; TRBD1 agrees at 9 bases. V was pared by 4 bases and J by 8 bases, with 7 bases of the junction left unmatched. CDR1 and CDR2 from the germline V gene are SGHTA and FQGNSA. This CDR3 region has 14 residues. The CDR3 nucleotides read TGTGCCAGCAGCTCCCCGGACAGGGGAGTTACGCAGTATTTT. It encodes CASSSPDRGVTQYF.

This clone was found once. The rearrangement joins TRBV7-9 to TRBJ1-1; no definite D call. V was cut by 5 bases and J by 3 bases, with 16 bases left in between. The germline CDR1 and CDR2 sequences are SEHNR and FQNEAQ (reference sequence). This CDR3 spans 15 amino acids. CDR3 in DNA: TGTGCCAGCAGCCGAGGACTGTGGGTGGACACTGAAGCTTTCTTT. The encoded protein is CASSRGLWVDTEAFF.

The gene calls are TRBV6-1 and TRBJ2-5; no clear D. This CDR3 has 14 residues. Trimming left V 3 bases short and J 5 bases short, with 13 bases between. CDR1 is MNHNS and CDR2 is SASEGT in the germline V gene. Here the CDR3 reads CASSDIGQRETQYF. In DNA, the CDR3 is TGTGCCAGCAGTGATATTGGTCAACGGGAGACCCAGTACTTC.

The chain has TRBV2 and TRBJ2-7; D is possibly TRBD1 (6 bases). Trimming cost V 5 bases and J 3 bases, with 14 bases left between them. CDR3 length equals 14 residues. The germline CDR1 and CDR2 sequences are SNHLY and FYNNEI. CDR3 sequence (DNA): TGTGCCAGCAGTACGGGACACCCGAACTACGAGCAGTACTTC. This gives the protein CASSTGHPNYEQYF.

This CDR3 is CASSQNGGNTEAFF. The CDR3 nucleotides read TGTGCCAGCAGCCAGAACGGTGGGAACACTGAAGCTTTCTTT. V and J are TRBV3-1 (or the pseudogene TRBV3-2) and TRBJ1-1; D is ambiguous. CDR1 and CDR2 from the germline V gene are LGHDT and YNNKEL (reference sequence). V lost 3 bases and J lost 1, with 9 bases in between. The CDR3 is 14 amino acids.

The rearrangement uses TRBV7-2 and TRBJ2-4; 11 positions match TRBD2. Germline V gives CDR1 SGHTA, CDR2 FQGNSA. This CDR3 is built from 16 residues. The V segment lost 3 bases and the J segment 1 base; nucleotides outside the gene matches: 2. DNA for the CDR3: TGTGCCAGCAGCTTCCCTAGCGGGGGGGCCAAAAACATTCAGTACTTC. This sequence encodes CASSFPSGGAKNIQYF.

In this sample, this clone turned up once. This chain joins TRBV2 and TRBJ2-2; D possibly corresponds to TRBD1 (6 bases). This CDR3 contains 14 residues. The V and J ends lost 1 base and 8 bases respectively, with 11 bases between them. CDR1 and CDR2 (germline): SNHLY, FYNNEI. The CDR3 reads CASSEGTEGGELFF. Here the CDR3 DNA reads TGTGCCAGCAGTGAAGGGACAGAGGGGGGGGAGCTGTTTTTT.

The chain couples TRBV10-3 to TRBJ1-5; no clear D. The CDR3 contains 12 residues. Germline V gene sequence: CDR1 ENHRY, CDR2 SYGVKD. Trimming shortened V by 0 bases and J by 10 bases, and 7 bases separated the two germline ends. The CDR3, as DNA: TGTGCCATCAGTGAGTCGAGGAGTCCCCAGCATTTT. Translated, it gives CAISESRSPQHF.

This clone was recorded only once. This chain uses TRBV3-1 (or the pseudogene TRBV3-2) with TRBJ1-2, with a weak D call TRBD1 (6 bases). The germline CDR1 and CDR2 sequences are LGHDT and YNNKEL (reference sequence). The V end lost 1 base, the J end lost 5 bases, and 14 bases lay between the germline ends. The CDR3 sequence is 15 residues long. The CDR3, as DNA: TGTGCCAGCAGCCAAGGGACAGTGGAAGGTTATGGCTACACCTTC. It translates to CASSQGTVEGYGYTF.

The CDR3 region has the DNA TGTGCCAGCAGCCACCGAACCACGGAGAGCGATGAGCAGTTCTTC. Translation gives CASSHRTTESDEQFF. V and J are TRBV14 and TRBJ2-1; D call uncertain. The CDR3 length is 15 residues. Germline CDR1 and CDR2: SGHDN and FVKESK. The V gene lost 3 bases and the J gene lost 8 bases, with 17 bases spanning the gap.

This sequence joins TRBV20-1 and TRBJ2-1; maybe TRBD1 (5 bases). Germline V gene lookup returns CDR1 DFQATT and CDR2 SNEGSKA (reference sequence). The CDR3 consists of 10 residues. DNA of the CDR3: TGCTCAGCAGGGCGAGGTGAGCAGTTCTTC. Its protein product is CSAGRGEQFF.

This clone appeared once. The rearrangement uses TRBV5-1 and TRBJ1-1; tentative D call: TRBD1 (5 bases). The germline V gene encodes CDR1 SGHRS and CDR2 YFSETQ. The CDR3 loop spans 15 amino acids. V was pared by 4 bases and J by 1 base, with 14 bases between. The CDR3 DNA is TGCGCCAGCAGCCCCCCCAGGGTGCCGAACACTGAAGCTTTCTTT. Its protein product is CASSPPRVPNTEAFF.

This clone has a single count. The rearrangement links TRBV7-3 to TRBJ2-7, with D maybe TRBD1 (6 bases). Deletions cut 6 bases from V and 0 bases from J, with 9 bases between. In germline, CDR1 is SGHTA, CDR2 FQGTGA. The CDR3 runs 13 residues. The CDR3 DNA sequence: TGTGCCAGCAGTCAAGGGGGCTCCTACGAGCAGTACTTC. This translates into CASSQGGSYEQYF.

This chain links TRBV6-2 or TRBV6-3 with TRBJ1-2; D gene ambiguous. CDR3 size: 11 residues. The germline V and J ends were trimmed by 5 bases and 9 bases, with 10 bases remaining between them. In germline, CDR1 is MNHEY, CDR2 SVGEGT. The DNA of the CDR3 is TGTGCCAGCAGTCCAGGAGGACGCTACACCTTC. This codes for CASSPGGRYTF.

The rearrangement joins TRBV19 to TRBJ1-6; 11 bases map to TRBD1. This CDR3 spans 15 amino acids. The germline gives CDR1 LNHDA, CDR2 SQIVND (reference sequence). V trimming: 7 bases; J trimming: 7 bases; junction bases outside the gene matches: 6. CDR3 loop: CASMRRTGGNSPLHF. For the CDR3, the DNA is TGTGCCAGTATGAGAAGGACAGGGGGCAATTCACCCCTCCACTTT. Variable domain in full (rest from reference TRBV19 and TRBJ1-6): DGGITQSPKYLFRKEGQNVTLSCEQNLNHDAMYWYRQDPGQGLRLIYYSQIVNDFQKGDIAEGYSVSREKKESFPLTVTSAQKNPTAFYLCASMRRTGGNSPLHFGNGTRLTVT.

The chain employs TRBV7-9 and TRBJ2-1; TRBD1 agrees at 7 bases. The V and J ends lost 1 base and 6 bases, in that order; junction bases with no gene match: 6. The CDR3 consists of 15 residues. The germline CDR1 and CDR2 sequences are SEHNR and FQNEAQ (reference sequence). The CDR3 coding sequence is TGTGCCAGCAGCTTAGTAGGGACAGCTACCAATGAGCAGTTCTTC. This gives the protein CASSLVGTATNEQFF.

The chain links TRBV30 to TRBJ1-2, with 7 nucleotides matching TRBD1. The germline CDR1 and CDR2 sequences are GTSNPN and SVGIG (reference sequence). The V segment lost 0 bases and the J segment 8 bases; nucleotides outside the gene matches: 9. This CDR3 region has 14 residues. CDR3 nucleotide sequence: TGTGCCTGGAGTGTACTGACAGGGTTCTCCGGCTACACCTTC. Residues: CAWSVLTGFSGYTF.

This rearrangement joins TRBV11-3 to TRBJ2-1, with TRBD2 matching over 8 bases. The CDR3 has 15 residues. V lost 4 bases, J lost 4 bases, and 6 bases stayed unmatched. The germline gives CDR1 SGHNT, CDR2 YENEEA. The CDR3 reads CASSSGGGHYNEQFF. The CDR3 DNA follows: TGTGCCAGCAGCTCGGGCGGGGGGCATTACAATGAGCAGTTCTTC.

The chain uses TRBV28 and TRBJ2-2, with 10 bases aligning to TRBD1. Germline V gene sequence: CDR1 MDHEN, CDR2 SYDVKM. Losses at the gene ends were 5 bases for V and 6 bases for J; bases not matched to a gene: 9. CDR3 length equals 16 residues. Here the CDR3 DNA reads TGTGCCAGCAGTCCACGACAGGGGGCGCGGCCCGGGGAGCTGTTTTTT. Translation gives CASSPRQGARPGELFF.

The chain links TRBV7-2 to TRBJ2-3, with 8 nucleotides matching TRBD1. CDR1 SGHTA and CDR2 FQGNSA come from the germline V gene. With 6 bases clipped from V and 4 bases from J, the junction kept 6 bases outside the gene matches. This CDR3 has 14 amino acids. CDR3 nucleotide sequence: TGTGCCAGCAGGACAGTACAGGGGGCAGATACGCAGTATTTT. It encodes CASRTVQGADTQYF. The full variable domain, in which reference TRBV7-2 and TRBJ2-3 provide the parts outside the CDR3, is GAGVSQSPSNKVTEKGKDVELRCDPISGHTALYWYRQSLGQGLEFLIYFQGNSAPDKSGLPSDRFSAERTGGSVSTLTIQRTQQEDSAVYLCASRTVQGADTQYFGPGTRLTVL.

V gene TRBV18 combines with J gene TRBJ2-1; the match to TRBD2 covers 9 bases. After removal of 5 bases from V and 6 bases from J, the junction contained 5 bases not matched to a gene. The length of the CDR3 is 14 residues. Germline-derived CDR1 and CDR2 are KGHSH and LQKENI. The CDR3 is CASSGGGAFNEQFF. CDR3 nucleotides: TGTGCCAGCTCAGGCGGGGGGGCCTTCAATGAGCAGTTCTTC.

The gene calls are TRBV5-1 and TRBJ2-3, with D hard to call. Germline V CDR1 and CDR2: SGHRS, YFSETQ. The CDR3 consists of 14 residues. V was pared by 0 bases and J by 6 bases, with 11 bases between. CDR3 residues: CASSLGSGSDTQYF. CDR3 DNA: TGCGCCAGCAGCTTGGGGTCAGGCTCGGATACGCAGTATTTT.

The CDR3: CASSQATVYGYTF. In DNA, the CDR3 is TGTGCCAGCAGCCAAGCGACAGTCTATGGCTACACCTTC. This chain links TRBV3-1 (or the pseudogene TRBV3-2) with TRBJ1-2; D is possibly TRBD1 (5 bases). The CDR3 contains 13 residues. Germline CDR1 LGHDT, CDR2 YNNKEL (reference sequence). V was cut by 1 base and J by 4 bases, with 7 bases left in between.

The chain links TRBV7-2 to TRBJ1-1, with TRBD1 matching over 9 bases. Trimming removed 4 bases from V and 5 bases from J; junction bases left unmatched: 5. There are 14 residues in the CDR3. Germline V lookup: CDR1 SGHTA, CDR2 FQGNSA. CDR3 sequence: CASSWDRERTEAFF. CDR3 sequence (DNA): TGTGCCAGCAGCTGGGACAGGGAGAGGACTGAAGCTTTCTTT.